Listed below are T cell receptor beta chains from one sample, sequenced in a study of Graves' ophthalmopathy and Graves' hyperthyroidism. TCRdb re-analysed the multiplex PCR reads in MiXCR, keeping a single row per CDR3 protein. The sample yields hundreds of thousands of distinct CDR3 sequences, around a fifth seen once. Sample: peripheral blood. Receptor source: a woman aged 18 to 35 with stable Graves' hyperthyroidism. Some clones in this sample may be carry-over from other donors' samples. Each CDR3 is given with its conserved first and last residue. The D gene is left open where the match is weak. A row's size may be missing; if present it is once, few, many or a size class.

TRBJ1-6	TRBD1	TRBV30	many	TGTGCCTGGAGGAGACAGGGGAGCTCCTATAATTCACCCCTCCACTTT	CAWRRQGSSYNSPLHF
TRBJ2-7	TRBD1	TRBV6-2/TRBV6-3	.	TGTGCCAGCAGTTACCCCGACAGGGGATTATACGAGCAGTACTTC	CASSYPDRGLYEQYF
TRBJ1-1	TRBD1	TRBV5-1	many	TGCGCCAGCAGCCAAGGACAGGGTCTGATGAACACTGAAGCTTTCTTT	CASSQGQGLMNTEAFF
TRBJ2-2	.	TRBV13	few	TGTGCCAGCAGCTTTGGGGGCGGACAGACCGGGGAGCTGTTTTTT	CASSFGGGQTGELFF
TRBJ1-1	.	TRBV7-9	many	TGTGCCAGCAGCTTTCTGAGAGAGAACACTGAAGCTTTCTTT	CASSFLRENTEAFF
TRBJ2-7	.	TRBV12-3/TRBV12-4	many	TGTGCCAGCAGTTTAGGAGGGCTATACTCCTACGAGCAGTACTTC	CASSLGGLYSYEQYF
TRBJ1-6	.	TRBV6-1	many	TGTGCCAGCAGTGTAGAAGGAGATAATTCACCCCTCCACTTT	CASSVEGDNSPLHF
TRBJ2-5	.	TRBV6-1	many	TGTGCCAGCACCCTCGGAAACGTCGAGACCCAGTACTTC	CASTLGNVETQYF
TRBJ2-4	TRBD1	TRBV20-1	many	TGCAGTGCTAGCCGGACAGGGGGTAACATTCAGTACTTC	CSASRTGGNIQYF
TRBJ1-2	TRBD1	TRBV20-1	many	TGCAGTGCTAACCAAGGGACAGGCTATGGCTACACCTTC	CSANQGTGYGYTF
TRBJ2-2	TRBD2	TRBV9	many	TGTGCCAGCAGCGCACGACTAGCGGGAGGGTCCGGGGAGCTGTTTTTT	CASSARLAGGSGELFF
TRBJ1-5	TRBD1	TRBV19	many	TGTGCCAGTATACCTACAGGGGGCCCACGGCAGCCCCAGCATTTT	CASIPTGGPRQPQHF
TRBJ2-5	.	TRBV30	few	TGTGCCTGGAGAAAAGGGGGTTTCCAAGAGACCCAGTACTTC	CAWRKGGFQETQYF
TRBJ2-7	.	TRBV4-1	many	TGCGCCAGCAGCCCTCGGGACTTCTACGAGCAGTACTTC	CASSPRDFYEQYF
TRBJ1-5	.	TRBV19	many	TGTGCCAGTAGACCTAGGCCGGGGGCTTGGAGCAATCAGCCCCAGCATTTT	CASRPRPGAWSNQPQHF
TRBJ1-2	.	TRBV6-1	few	TGTGCCAGCAGACCCTTCGGGGAGGACTATGGCTACACCTTC	CASRPFGEDYGYTF
TRBJ2-4	.	TRBV12-3/TRBV12-4	.	TGTGCCAGCAGTTTATACAGGGATGACATTCAGTACTTC	CASSLYRDDIQYF